This T cell receptor beta chain was sequenced in a study of blood T cell repertoires in COVID-19. Method: immunoSEQ multiplex PCR; TCRdb's copy keeps in-frame clones and lacks some. This table holds approximately 190,000 clones, 70% to 85% found once. The ends were cut back, 1 base at V and 9 bases at J, with 13 bases in the middle. CDR1 and CDR2 from the germline V gene are MNHNS and SASEGT. This CDR3 has 14 amino acids. Material for sequencing was peripheral blood. The rearrangement uses TRBV6-1 and TRBJ1-3; possible D gene TRBD1, 6 bases. The receptor comes from a human donor with acute or convalescent COVID-19. The donor label of this sample is uncertain. The CDR3 DNA reads TGTGCCAGCAGTGAAGGTCCAGGGGCAACCACCATATATTTT. It is translated as CASSEGPGATTIYF.